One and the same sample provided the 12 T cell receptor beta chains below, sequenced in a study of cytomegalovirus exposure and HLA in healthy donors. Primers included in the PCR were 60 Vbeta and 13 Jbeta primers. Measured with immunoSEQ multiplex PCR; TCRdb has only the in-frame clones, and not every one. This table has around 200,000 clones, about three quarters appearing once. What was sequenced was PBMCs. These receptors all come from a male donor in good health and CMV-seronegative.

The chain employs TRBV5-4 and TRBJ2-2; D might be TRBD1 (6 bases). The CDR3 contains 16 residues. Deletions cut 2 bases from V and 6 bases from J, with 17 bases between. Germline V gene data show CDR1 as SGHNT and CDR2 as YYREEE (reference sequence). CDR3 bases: TGTGCCAGCAGCTTCCCGGGGCAGGGGAAGTCCGGGGAGCTGTTTTTT. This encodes CASSFPGQGKSGELFF.

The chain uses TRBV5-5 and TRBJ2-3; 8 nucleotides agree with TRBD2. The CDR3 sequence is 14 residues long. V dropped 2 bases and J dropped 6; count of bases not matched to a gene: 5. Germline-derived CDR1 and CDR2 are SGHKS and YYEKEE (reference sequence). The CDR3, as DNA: TGTGCCAGCAGCTTAAGCGGGAGTCGCGATACGCAGTATTTT. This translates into CASSLSGSRDTQYF.

The CDR3 spells CASSYSDRPEAFF. The CDR3 bases are TGTGCCAGCAGTTACTCCGACAGACCAGAAGCTTTCTTT. The V call is TRBV6-5, the J call TRBJ1-1, with D perhaps matching TRBD1 (5 bases). The ends were cut back, 0 bases at V and 8 bases at J, with 10 bases in the middle. Per germline, CDR1 MNHEY and CDR2 SVGAGI. This CDR3 spans 13 amino acids.

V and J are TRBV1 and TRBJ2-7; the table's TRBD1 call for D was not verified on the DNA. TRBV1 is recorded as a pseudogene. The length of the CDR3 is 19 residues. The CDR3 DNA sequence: TGCACCAGCAGCCAAGATCCGATTAGGGACAGGGAGCGGGGCTACGAGCAGTACTTC. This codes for CTSSQDPIRDRERGYEQYF.

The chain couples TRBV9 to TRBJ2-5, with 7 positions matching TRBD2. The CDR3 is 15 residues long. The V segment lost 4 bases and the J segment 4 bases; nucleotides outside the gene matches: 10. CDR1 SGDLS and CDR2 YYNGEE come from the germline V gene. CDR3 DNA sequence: TGTGCCAGCAGCCCACGGCGGGAGAGAGGAGAGACCCAGTACTTC. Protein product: CASSPRRERGETQYF.

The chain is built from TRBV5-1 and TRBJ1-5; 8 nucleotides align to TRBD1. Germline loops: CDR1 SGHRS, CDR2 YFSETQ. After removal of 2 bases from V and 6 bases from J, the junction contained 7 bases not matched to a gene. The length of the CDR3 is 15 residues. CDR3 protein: CASSFGGQAGQPQHF. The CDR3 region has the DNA TGCGCCAGCAGCTTTGGGGGACAGGCGGGTCAGCCCCAGCATTTT.

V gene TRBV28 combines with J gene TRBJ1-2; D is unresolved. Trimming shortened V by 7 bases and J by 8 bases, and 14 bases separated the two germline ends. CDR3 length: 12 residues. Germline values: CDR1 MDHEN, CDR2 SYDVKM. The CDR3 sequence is CASTQMRAGYTF. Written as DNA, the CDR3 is TGTGCCAGCACCCAAATGAGGGCAGGCTACACCTTC.

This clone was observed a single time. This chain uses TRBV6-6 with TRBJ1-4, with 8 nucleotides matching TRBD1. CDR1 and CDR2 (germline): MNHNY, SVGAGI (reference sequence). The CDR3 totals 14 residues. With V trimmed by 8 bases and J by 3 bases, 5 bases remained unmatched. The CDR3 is CASFNRGANEKLFF. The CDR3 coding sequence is TGTGCCAGCTTTAACAGGGGGGCTAATGAAAAACTGTTTTTT.

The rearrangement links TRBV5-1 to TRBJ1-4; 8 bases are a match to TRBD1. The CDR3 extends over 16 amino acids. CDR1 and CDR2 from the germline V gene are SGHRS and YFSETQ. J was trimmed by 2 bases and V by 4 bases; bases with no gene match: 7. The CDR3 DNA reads TGCGCCAGCAGCCCGGGCTGGACAGGGACTAATGAAAAACTGTTTTTT. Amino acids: CASSPGWTGTNEKLFF.

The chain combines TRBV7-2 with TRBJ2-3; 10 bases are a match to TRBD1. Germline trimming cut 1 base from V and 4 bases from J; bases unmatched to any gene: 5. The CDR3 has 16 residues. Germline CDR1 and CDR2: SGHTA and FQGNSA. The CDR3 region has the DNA TGTGCCAGCAGCTTAGTCGTGGGGACAGGGGCAGATACGCAGTATTTT. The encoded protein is CASSLVVGTGADTQYF.

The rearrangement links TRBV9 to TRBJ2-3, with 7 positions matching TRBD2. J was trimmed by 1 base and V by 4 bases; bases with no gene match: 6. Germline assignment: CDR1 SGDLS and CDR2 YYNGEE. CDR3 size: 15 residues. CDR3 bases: TGTGCCAGCAGCCCGGGAGGCCGGGGCACAGATACGCAGTATTTT. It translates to CASSPGGRGTDTQYF. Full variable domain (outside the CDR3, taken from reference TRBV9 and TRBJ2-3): DSGVTQTPKHLITATGQRVTLRCSPRSGDLSVYWYQQSLDQGLQFLIQYYNGEERAKGNILERFSAQQFPDLHSELNLSSLELGDSALYFCASSPGGRGTDTQYFGPGTRLTVL.

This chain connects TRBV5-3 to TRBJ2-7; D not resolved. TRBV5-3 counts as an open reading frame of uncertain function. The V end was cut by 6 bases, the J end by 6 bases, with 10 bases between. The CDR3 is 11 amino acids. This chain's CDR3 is CARIVAGEQYF. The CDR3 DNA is TGTGCCAGAATTGTTGCAGGCGAGCAGTACTTC.